Below are 20 T cell receptor beta chains sequenced from a single sample in a study of blood T cell repertoires in COVID-19. Assay used: immunoSEQ multiplex PCR; TCRdb lists only in-frame clones, some missing. Here the sample spans fewer than 85,000 clones, more than 80% being singletons. The sequencing input was peripheral blood. The receptors come from a man at least 80 years old with acute or convalescent COVID-19.

The rearrangement joins TRBV6-2 or TRBV6-3 to TRBJ2-7, with a weak D call TRBD2 (6 bases). Germline-derived CDR1 and CDR2 are MNHEY and SVGEGT. The length of the CDR3 is 12 residues. V lost 2 bases to trimming and J lost 6 bases, with 8 bases between them. The CDR3 DNA follows: TGTGCCAGCAGTTACGGGGGGAGCGAGCAGTACTTC. It is translated as CASSYGGSEQYF.

This rearrangement joins TRBV7-9 to TRBJ1-3; possible D gene TRBD1, 6 bases. The germline CDR1 and CDR2 sequences are SEHNR and FQNEAQ (reference sequence). This CDR3 has 15 amino acids. The ends were cut back, 5 bases at V and 0 bases at J, with 11 bases in the middle. CDR3: CASSPGELSGNTIYF. CDR3 nucleotides: TGTGCCAGCAGCCCAGGGGAGCTCTCTGGAAACACCATATATTTT.

This chain uses TRBV6-5 with TRBJ2-7; 8 nucleotides match TRBD2. This CDR3 is built from 13 residues. Germline trimming cut 6 bases from V and 4 bases from J; bases unmatched to any gene: 5. Germline values: CDR1 MNHEY, CDR2 SVGAGI. The CDR3 spells CASRASGPYEQYF. The CDR3 nucleotides are TGTGCCAGCAGGGCTAGCGGGCCGTACGAGCAGTACTTC.

The table lists this clone with a count of one. DNA of the CDR3: TGCGCCAGCAGCTTGGACAGGTTTCACACTGAAGCTTTCTTT. As protein: CASSLDRFHTEAFF. The rearrangement links TRBV5-1 to TRBJ1-1; TRBD1 is a possible D gene (5 bases). Trimming pared 0 bases from V and 3 bases from J, leaving 9 bases between. Germline values: CDR1 SGHRS, CDR2 YFSETQ. This CDR3 comprises 14 residues.

The chain is built from TRBV29-1 and TRBJ2-1; TRBD2 matches at 7 bases. The CDR3 sequence is 14 residues long. Germline V gives CDR1 SQVTM, CDR2 ANQGSEA. The CDR3 DNA follows: TGCAGGGTAGCCGGAGCGGGGACCTACAATGAGCAGTTCTTC. It is translated as CRVAGAGTYNEQFF.

The chain combines TRBV6-2 or TRBV6-3 with TRBJ1-4; 7 bases align to TRBD1. The J segment lost 10 bases and the V segment lost 5 bases, leaving 13 bases of the junction unmatched. The CDR3 runs to 15 residues. Germline CDR1 MNHEY, CDR2 SVGEGT. The CDR3 spells CASSPFVGQSVKLFF. The CDR3 DNA sequence: TGTGCCAGCAGTCCCTTTGTGGGACAGTCCGTAAAACTGTTTTTT.

V usage is TRBV7-9 and J usage is TRBJ2-1; tentatively, D is TRBD2 (6 bases). V was cut by 3 bases and J by 3 bases, with 18 bases left in between. The CDR3 loop spans 17 amino acids. The germline V gene encodes CDR1 SEHNR and CDR2 FQNEAQ (reference sequence). The CDR3 loop is CASSFLSLGGVYNEQFF. CDR3 sequence (DNA): TGTGCCAGCAGCTTCCTATCCCTGGGAGGAGTCTACAATGAGCAGTTCTTC.

This clone was found a few times. The chain is built from TRBV6-2 or TRBV6-3 and TRBJ2-1; 7 bases agree with TRBD1. The CDR3 sequence is 15 residues long. The germline gives CDR1 MNHEY, CDR2 SVGEGT. The ends lost 6 bases at V and 2 bases at J; junction bases unmatched: 7. CDR3 amino acids: CASSHDRVAYNEQFF. CDR3 nucleotide sequence: TGTGCCAGCAGCCACGACAGGGTGGCCTACAATGAGCAGTTCTTC.

This clone came up once. The J gene is TRBJ2-3, the V gene TRBV28; possibly TRBD1 for D (5 bases). Per the germline V gene, CDR1 is MDHEN and CDR2 is SYDVKM. The V and J ends lost 5 bases and 3 bases respectively, with 9 bases between them. This CDR3 contains 13 residues. DNA for the CDR3: TGTGCCAGCAGTCAGGGTAATACAGATACGCAGTATTTT. This codes for CASSQGNTDTQYF.

In this sample, this clone turned up once. The J gene is TRBJ1-2, the V gene TRBV28; TRBD1 matches at 9 bases. V was clipped by 6 bases and J by 4 bases; unmatched bases: 6. The CDR3 consists of 14 residues. Germline V lookup: CDR1 MDHEN, CDR2 SYDVKM. The CDR3 loop is CASSRTGDTYGYTF. As DNA, the CDR3 is TGTGCCAGCAGCCGGACAGGGGATACCTATGGCTACACCTTC.

The V call is TRBV5-1, the J call TRBJ1-1; 10 positions match TRBD1. This CDR3 is 14 amino acids long. From germline, CDR1 is SGHRS and CDR2 YFSETQ. The V and J ends lost 7 bases and 3 bases, in that order; junction bases with no gene match: 6. CDR3 protein: CASSDRGQDTEAFF. Written as DNA, the CDR3 is TGCGCCAGCTCAGACAGGGGGCAGGACACTGAAGCTTTCTTT.

This chain connects TRBV10-3 to TRBJ2-2, with 11 bases lining up with TRBD1. Germline values: CDR1 ENHRY, CDR2 SYGVKD. The CDR3 runs to 15 residues. V was clipped by 8 bases and J by 3 bases; unmatched bases: 5. As DNA, the CDR3 is TGTGCCATCTTAGGGACAGGGGGACACACCGGGGAGCTGTTTTTT. It yields the protein CAILGTGGHTGELFF.

As DNA, the CDR3 is TGTGCCAGCTCACCGGTCCGGGAAGGCGGTGGGGCCAACGTCCTGACTTTC. Amino acids: CASSPVREGGGANVLTF. The chain links TRBV18 to TRBJ2-6; possibly TRBD2 for D (5 bases). Germline lookup yields CDR1 KGHSH and CDR2 LQKENI. The CDR3 runs 17 residues. Trimming removed 3 bases at V and 3 bases at J, with 15 bases between.

The chain carries TRBV6-2 or TRBV6-3 and TRBJ2-7, with TRBD2 identical over 13 bases. The CDR3 consists of 18 residues. Germline V lookup: CDR1 MNHEY, CDR2 SVGEGT. V trimming: 6 bases; J trimming: 0 bases; junction bases outside the gene matches: 11. The DNA for the CDR3 is TGTGCCAGCAGCTATGGGACTAGCGGGGCCCCATCCTCCTACGAGCAGTACTTC. Translation gives CASSYGTSGAPSSYEQYF.

The chain is built from TRBV7-9 and TRBJ1-5; perhaps TRBD1 as D (5 bases). The germline V gene has CDR1 SEHNR and CDR2 FQNEAQ (reference sequence). Trimming took 1 base from V and 6 from J, leaving 13 bases between them. The CDR3 covers 15 residues. DNA of the CDR3: TGTGCCAGCAGCTTAGAAGGACAAGGACGTCAGCCCCAGCATTTT. Encoded protein: CASSLEGQGRQPQHF.

The rearrangement uses TRBV29-1 and TRBJ1-3; D is undetermined. The CDR3 is made up of 13 amino acids. V lost 4 bases and J 0 bases, leaving 7 bases between the germline ends. Germline V gene lookup returns CDR1 SQVTM and CDR2 ANQGSEA. The CDR3 nucleotides read TGCAGCGTTGTCGTCAGCTCTGGAAACACCATATATTTT. Translation: CSVVVSSGNTIYF.

This sequence joins TRBV9 and TRBJ1-1; tentative D call: TRBD1 (6 bases). V was trimmed by 3 bases and J by 0 bases, leaving 9 bases between them. Per germline, CDR1 SGDLS and CDR2 YYNGEE. This CDR3 region has 14 residues. The CDR3 coding sequence is TGTGCCAGCAGCGCAGGGGTTTTGAACACTGAAGCTTTCTTT. Protein: CASSAGVLNTEAFF.

CDR3 protein: CASSSGGEGSNQPQHF. CDR3 bases: TGTGCCAGCAGTTCGGGAGGGGAGGGGAGCAATCAGCCCCAGCATTTT. This chain joins TRBV28 and TRBJ1-5, with D perhaps matching TRBD1 (5 bases). Germline V lookup: CDR1 MDHEN, CDR2 SYDVKM. Trimming removed 4 bases from V and 1 base from J, with 14 bases in between. The CDR3 length is 16 residues. Filled out from reference TRBV28 and TRBJ1-5, the complete variable domain reads DVKVTQSSRYLVKRTGEKVFLECVQDMDHENMFWYRQDPGLGLRLIYFSYDVKMKEKGDIPEGYSVSREKKERFSLILESASTNQTSMYLCASSSGGEGSNQPQHFGDGTRLSIL.

This chain uses TRBV6-2 or TRBV6-3 with TRBJ1-4, with a weak D call TRBD1 (5 bases). V lost 5 bases and J 5 bases, leaving 9 bases between the germline ends. CDR1 and CDR2 (germline): MNHEY, SVGEGT. The CDR3 runs to 13 residues. The CDR3 loop is CASSGTGNEKLFF. The CDR3 coding sequence is TGTGCCAGCAGTGGGACTGGGAATGAAAAACTGTTTTTT.

V and J are TRBV5-4 and TRBJ2-7; 7 bases align to TRBD1. The CDR3 length is 15 residues. The junction had 13 bases not matched to a gene; V was cut back by 3 bases and J by 7 bases. Germline CDR1 and CDR2: SGHNT and YYREEE (reference sequence). In DNA, the CDR3 is TGTGCCAGCAGCTGGTCACAGGGGATGGAATGGGAGCAGTACTTC. Amino acid sequence: CASSWSQGMEWEQYF.